Listed here are 21 T cell receptor beta chains from one sample, sequenced in a study of blood T cell repertoires in COVID-19. Assay: immunoSEQ multiplex PCR; the TCRdb copy retains only in-frame clones and omits some. This table holds more than 400,000 clones, 90% found once. The sample was PBMCs or T cells enriched from blood (not recorded which). The receptors come from a man younger than 35 who had recovered from COVID-19.

This chain joins TRBV15 and TRBJ1-1; 7 bases agree with TRBD1. V lost 1 base and J lost 4; bases outside the gene matches: 9. Looked up from germline, CDR1 is LNHNV and CDR2 is YYDKDF (reference sequence). The CDR3 runs 16 residues. The CDR3 is CATSRGPRQGATEAFF. CDR3 nucleotide sequence: TGTGCCACCAGCAGAGGACCCCGACAGGGAGCCACTGAAGCTTTCTTT.

The chain employs TRBV3-1 (or the pseudogene TRBV3-2) and TRBJ1-2; 12 bases are shared with TRBD1. V dropped 1 base and J dropped 5; count of bases not matched to a gene: 14. The CDR3 runs to 19 residues. Germline V CDR1 and CDR2: LGHDT, YNNKEL (reference sequence). The CDR3 region is CASSQGNRDRGLVSYGYTF. Here the CDR3 DNA reads TGTGCCAGCAGCCAAGGGAACCGGGACAGGGGGCTTGTGAGTTATGGCTACACCTTC.

This chain connects TRBV6-1 to TRBJ1-2, with a possible D match to TRBD1 (6 bases). The CDR3 loop spans 15 amino acids. Trimming took off 2 bases at V and 3 bases at J, with 13 bases between the two ends. Germline CDR1 is MNHNS and CDR2 is SASEGT. For the CDR3, the DNA is TGTGCCAGCAGTGAATTCCGGACAGATCACTATGGCTACACCTTC. Translated, it gives CASSEFRTDHYGYTF.

The rearrangement joins TRBV7-2 to TRBJ2-2; D is unclear. The V end lost 4 bases, the J end lost 8 bases, and 8 bases lay between the germline ends. Per germline, CDR1 SGHTA and CDR2 FQGNSA. The CDR3 runs to 12 residues. The CDR3 spells CASSSFIGELFF. The CDR3 DNA reads TGTGCCAGCAGCTCTTTTATTGGGGAGCTGTTTTTT.

V and J are TRBV6-5 and TRBJ2-7; 10 bases line up with TRBD1. Germline values: CDR1 MNHEY, CDR2 SVGAGI. V lost 5 bases to trimming and J lost 2 bases; unmatched junction nucleotides: 3. The CDR3 covers 14 residues. Here the CDR3 reads CASSRQGATYEQYF. In DNA form, the CDR3 reads TGTGCCAGCAGTCGACAGGGGGCCACCTACGAGCAGTACTTC.

J is TRBJ2-1 and V is TRBV6-2 or TRBV6-3; D may be TRBD2 (6 bases). Germline CDR1 reads MNHEY; CDR2 reads SVGEGT. V was cut by 6 bases and J by 0 bases, with 12 bases left in between. The CDR3 totals 15 residues. Here the CDR3 reads CASSRYSGSYNEQFF. As DNA, the CDR3 is TGTGCCAGCAGCCGTTATAGCGGCTCCTACAATGAGCAGTTCTTC.

This clone was found a few times. Within the sample, other DNA sequences also encode this same CDR3. This sequence joins TRBV7-2 and TRBJ1-5; D unresolved. The CDR3 is made up of 13 amino acids. Trimming removed 2 bases at V and 5 bases at J, with 7 bases between. Germline values: CDR1 SGHTA, CDR2 FQGNSA. The CDR3 spells CASSLLRDQPQHF. The DNA of the CDR3 is TGTGCCAGCAGCTTACTACGGGATCAGCCCCAGCATTTT.

This chain connects TRBV6-1 to TRBJ2-1; TRBD1 agrees at 12 bases. This CDR3 has 16 residues. Germline V gives CDR1 MNHNS, CDR2 SASEGT. V lost 0 bases and J lost 7; bases outside the gene matches: 4. This CDR3 reads CASSEAGQGAYNEQFF. The DNA of the CDR3 is TGTGCCAGCAGTGAAGCGGGACAGGGGGCTTATAATGAGCAGTTCTTC.

The chain combines TRBV4-1 with TRBJ1-2, with D unresolved. Germline V gives CDR1 MGHRA, CDR2 YSYEKL. This CDR3 is built from 15 residues. Trimming shortened V by 0 bases and J by 3 bases, and 11 bases separated the two germline ends. Here the CDR3 DNA reads TGCGCCAGCAGCCAAGATGGGAGGGCCCACTATGGCTACACCTTC. This gives the protein CASSQDGRAHYGYTF.

V is TRBV7-9 and J is TRBJ2-1; 9 bases agree with TRBD2. CDR1 and CDR2 (germline): SEHNR, FQNEAQ (reference sequence). The CDR3 is 12 amino acids. The trim removed 4 bases at V and 14 bases at J, leaving 6 bases unmatched. The CDR3 sequence is CASSSGTSPEFF. DNA of the CDR3: TGTGCCAGCAGCTCCGGGACTAGCCCCGAGTTCTTC. Variable domain in full (rest from reference TRBV7-9 and TRBJ2-1): DTGVSQNPRHKITKRGQNVTFRCDPISEHNRLYWYRQTLGQGPEFLTYFQNEAQLEKSRLLSDRFSAERPKGSFSTLEIQRTEQGDSAMYLCASSSGTSPEFFGPGTRLTVL.

V usage is TRBV6-2 or TRBV6-3 and J usage is TRBJ1-2; D possibly corresponds to TRBD1 (5 bases). The CDR3 sequence is 12 residues long. The V end lost 2 bases, the J end lost 7 bases, and 8 bases lay between the germline ends. Germline V lookup: CDR1 MNHEY, CDR2 SVGEGT. The CDR3, as DNA: TGTGCCAGCAGTTACACCGGGGGTGGCTACACCTTC. It yields the protein CASSYTGGGYTF.

V usage is TRBV10-3 and J usage is TRBJ1-1; D ambiguous. V shed 11 bases and J shed 2 bases, with 12 bases lying between them. Germline-derived CDR1 and CDR2 are ENHRY and SYGVKD. The CDR3 has 12 residues. This chain's CDR3 is CAAGPGNTEAFF. The CDR3 DNA reads as TGTGCCGCGGGCCCAGGTAACACTGAAGCTTTCTTT.

The rearrangement joins TRBV19 to TRBJ1-2; 7 bases match TRBD1. Per the germline V gene, CDR1 is LNHDA and CDR2 is SQIVND (reference sequence). The CDR3 is 16 amino acids. V dropped 3 bases and J dropped 1; count of bases not matched to a gene: 8. CDR3 residues: CASSIPRTGVNYGYTF. CDR3 bases: TGTGCCAGTAGTATCCCGAGGACAGGAGTTAACTATGGCTACACCTTC.

The chain couples TRBV15 to TRBJ2-1; D might be TRBD2 (6 bases). CDR1 LNHNV and CDR2 YYDKDF come from the germline V gene (reference sequence). This CDR3 contains 15 residues. V lost 1 base and J lost 6, with 13 bases in between. The CDR3 DNA follows: TGTGCCACCAGCAGAGGAGAGGGACTTCTCAATGAGCAGTTCTTC. Its translation is CATSRGEGLLNEQFF.

Remarks on this clone: Other nucleotide sequences from this sample produce the same CDR3. The CDR3 loop reads CASSLGGADTQYF. The CDR3 DNA reads as TGTGCCAGCAGCTTAGGGGGGGCAGATACGCAGTATTTT. The rearrangement links TRBV11-2 to TRBJ2-3; tentatively, D is TRBD2 (6 bases). The V and J ends lost 1 base and 4 bases respectively, with 6 bases between them. There are 13 residues in the CDR3. Germline loops: CDR1 SGHAT, CDR2 FQNNGV. Combining the CDR3 with reference TRBV11-2 and TRBJ2-3 gives the whole variable domain EAGVAQSPRYKIIEKRQSVAFWCNPISGHATLYWYQQILGQGPKLLIQFQNNGVVDDSQLPKDRFSAERLKGVDSTLKIQPAKLEDSAVYLCASSLGGADTQYFGPGTRLTVL.

This chain uses TRBV11-2 with TRBJ1-5; D is unclear. Trimming removed 1 base at V and 1 base at J, with 11 bases between. Germline CDR1 SGHAT, CDR2 FQNNGV. This CDR3 comprises 16 residues. CDR3 protein: CASSLGQIPSNQPQHF. For the CDR3, the DNA is TGTGCCAGCAGCTTAGGGCAGATTCCAAGCAATCAGCCCCAGCATTTT.

The V call is TRBV11-2, the J call TRBJ2-7; 8 nucleotides match TRBD2. The CDR3 is 15 residues long. Germline V CDR1 and CDR2: SGHAT, FQNNGV. The J segment lost 1 base and the V segment lost 0 bases, leaving 2 bases of the junction unmatched. As DNA, the CDR3 is TGTGCCAGCAGCTTAGAACTAGCGGCATCCTACGAGCAGTACTTC. The encoded protein is CASSLELAASYEQYF.

For the CDR3, the DNA is TGTGCCACCAGTGATTCGACAGGGGTGACATGGCAAGAGACCCAGTACTTC. Its protein is CATSDSTGVTWQETQYF. The chain links TRBV24-1 to TRBJ2-5, with TRBD1 matching 8 bases. The CDR3 sequence is 17 residues long. With 2 bases clipped from V and 2 bases from J, the junction kept 9 bases outside the gene matches. Germline CDR1 reads KGHDR; CDR2 reads SFDVKD.

The chain links TRBV5-6 to TRBJ1-1; D might be TRBD1 (6 bases). Between the trimmed V and J ends, which lost 0 bases and 6 bases, there was a span of 18 bases. Germline V gives CDR1 SGHDT, CDR2 YYEEEE. The CDR3 loop spans 16 amino acids. This CDR3 reads CASSLDRGAKIPEAFF. The CDR3 region has the DNA TGTGCCAGCAGCTTGGACCGGGGGGCGAAGATCCCTGAAGCTTTCTTT.

The chain joins TRBV11-3 to TRBJ1-3; the match to TRBD1 covers 10 bases. The CDR3 runs 15 residues. J was trimmed by 8 bases and V by 1 base; bases with no gene match: 5. Per the germline V gene, CDR1 is SGHNT and CDR2 is YENEEA. CDR3 DNA sequence: TGTGCCAGCAGCTTAGCCGGGACAGGGGCACACACCATATATTTT. It translates to CASSLAGTGAHTIYF.

V and J are TRBV10-3 and TRBJ1-6; maybe TRBD1 (5 bases). The CDR3 has 17 amino acids. V was cut by 0 bases and J by 8 bases, with 17 bases left in between. CDR1 and CDR2 from the germline V gene are ENHRY and SYGVKD. CDR3 sequence reads: CAISESRTPTGDSPLHF. The CDR3, as DNA: TGTGCCATCAGTGAGTCCCGAACTCCTACAGGAGATTCACCCCTCCACTTT.